This TCR beta chain was profiled in a study of T cell repertoires in cytomegalovirus infection (dated by TCRdb to the late 2010s). Study-level background: The HLA type of each donor mattered for the analysis, because public TCR beta signatures pointed to carriage of CMV infection along with the matching HLA type. Results the study describes overall, beyond this receptor: The ex vivo response was dominated by HLA-C-restricted CMV-specific TCR beta clonotypes, which also provided the single most frequent clonotype in two of eight donors. Cumulative frequency of public TCR beta family members discriminated carriers of CMV infection plus the relevant HLA type in this cohort and an independent 352-donor cohort.

The table lists this clonotype with a few counts. The antigen it binds to is not known. Per-base quality was not reported, and no clone a single base away is much larger than it. The instrument given in TCRdb is Illumina HiSeq 1500. TCRdb handled the public reads itself, with Q25 trimming in fastp and clone calling in MiXCR, and kept productive beta chains. CDR3 protein sequences are deduplicated, and each keeps its most common genes and DNA. In this sample the table shows hundreds of thousands of distinct CDR3 sequences, about a sixth of which occur a single time. More than 10% of the sample is taken by the ten largest. Its CDR3 holds 12 amino acids, cysteine through phenylalanine. Just the 36-base CDR3 DNA is kept, in frame starting at base 1. CDR1 and CDR2 (SGHRS, YFSETQ) derive from the germline V gene. V drops 0 bases and J drops 3 bases, leaving 4 bases in between.

The TCR was taken from a human donor in good health (CMV status not recorded). Some clones in this sample may be carry-over from other donors' samples. Recombination joined TRBV5-1 with TRBJ2-7; there is no confident call for the D gene. The sequencing input was PBMCs. The CDR3 amino acid sequence is: CASSLDVYEQYF. The nucleotide sequence is TGCGCCAGCAGCTTGGATGTCTACGAGCAGTACTTC.